The rows below give T cell receptor beta chains drawn from one sample of a study of shared clonotypes between healthy human individuals. Generated by immunoSEQ multiplex PCR, the TCRdb table keeps only in-frame clones and is missing some. The sample includes roughly 500,000 clones, about 96% of them seen just once. The specimen was naive CD4+ T cells sorted from blood. These receptors were obtained from a woman in her thirties in good health. Both conserved end residues are trimmed from each CDR3.

TRBV6-5	TRBJ2-7	ASRRDVSYEQY
TRBV6-6	TRBJ1-2	ASSARDTLGYT
TRBV29-1	TRBJ1-1	SVSRGDTEAF
TRBV7-3	TRBJ2-1	ASSPRDNNEQF
TRBV27	TRBJ1-1	ASSPWDLRDTEAF
TRBV6-1	TRBJ1-2	ASTGTLGYT
TRBV6-1	TRBJ2-7	ASSERQAYEQY
TRBV6-6	TRBJ1-6	ASRRTAPYNSPLH
TRBV7-9	TRBJ2-7	ASSLPGPMSLYEQY
TRBV6-1	TRBJ2-4	ASSREGAKNIQY
TRBV7-9	TRBJ2-3	ASSLSLGGATDTQY
TRBV27	TRBJ2-7	ASSLVARVHEQY
TRBV5-1	.	ASSEEGTHEQY
TRBV28	TRBJ2-2	ASSNGLAGHTGELF
TRBV5-1	TRBJ2-1	ASSFSAESSYNEQF
TRBV6-1	TRBJ2-1	ATRLAGAYEQF
TRBV7-6	.	ASSPGPGSLEQY
TRBV28	TRBJ1-1	ASSGRNTEAF